The subject of this entry is one T cell receptor (beta chain). The data belong to a study of blood T cell repertoires in COVID-19. The CDR3 is 15 amino acids. The trim removed 6 bases at V and 4 bases at J, leaving 10 bases unmatched. Germline lookup yields CDR1 LNHDA and CDR2 SQIVND (reference sequence). The table came from immunoSEQ multiplex PCR; TCRdb's copy has only in-frame clones and leaves some out. The sample has about 200,000 clones, roughly four fifths seen once. The sequence was obtained from a man aged 35 to 55 who had recovered from COVID-19. J is TRBJ1-1 and V is TRBV19; 8 bases are a match to TRBD1. The sample was PBMCs or T cells enriched from blood (not recorded which). CDR3 in DNA: TGTGCCAGTAGAGAGTTTTATACAGGGGGCACTGAAGCTTTCTTT. It codes for CASREFYTGGTEAFF.